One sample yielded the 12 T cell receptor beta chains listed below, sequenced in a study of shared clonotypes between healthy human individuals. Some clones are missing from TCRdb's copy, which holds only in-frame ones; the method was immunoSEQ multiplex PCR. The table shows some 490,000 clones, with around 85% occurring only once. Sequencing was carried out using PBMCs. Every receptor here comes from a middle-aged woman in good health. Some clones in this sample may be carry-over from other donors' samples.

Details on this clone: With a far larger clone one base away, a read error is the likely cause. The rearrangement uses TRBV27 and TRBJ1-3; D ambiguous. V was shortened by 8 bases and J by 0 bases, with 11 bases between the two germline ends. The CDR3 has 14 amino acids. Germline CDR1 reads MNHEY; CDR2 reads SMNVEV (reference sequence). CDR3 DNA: TGTGCCAGCGGCTACGCGGGCTCTGGAAACACCATATATTTT. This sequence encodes CASGYAGSGNTIYF.

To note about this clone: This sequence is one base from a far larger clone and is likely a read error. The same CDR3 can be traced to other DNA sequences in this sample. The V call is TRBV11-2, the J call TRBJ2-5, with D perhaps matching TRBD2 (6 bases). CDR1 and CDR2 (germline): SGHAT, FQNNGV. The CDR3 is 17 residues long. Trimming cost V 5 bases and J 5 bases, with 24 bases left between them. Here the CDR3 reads CASSRLPGLLVVETQYF. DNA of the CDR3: TGTGCCAGCAGCCGGCTCCCCGGACTACTAGTGGTGGAGACCCAGTACTTC. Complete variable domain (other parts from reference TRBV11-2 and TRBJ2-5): EAGVAQSPRYKIIEKRQSVAFWCNPISGHATLYWYQQILGQGPKLLIQFQNNGVVDDSQLPKDRFSAERLKGVDSTLKIQPAKLEDSAVYLCASSRLPGLLVVETQYFGPGTRLLVL.

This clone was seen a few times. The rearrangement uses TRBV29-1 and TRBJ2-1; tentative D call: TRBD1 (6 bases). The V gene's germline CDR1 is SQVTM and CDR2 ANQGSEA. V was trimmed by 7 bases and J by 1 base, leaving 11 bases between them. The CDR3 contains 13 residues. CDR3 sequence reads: CSARGFSYNEQFF. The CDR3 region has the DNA TGCAGCGCAAGGGGGTTTTCCTACAATGAGCAGTTCTTC.

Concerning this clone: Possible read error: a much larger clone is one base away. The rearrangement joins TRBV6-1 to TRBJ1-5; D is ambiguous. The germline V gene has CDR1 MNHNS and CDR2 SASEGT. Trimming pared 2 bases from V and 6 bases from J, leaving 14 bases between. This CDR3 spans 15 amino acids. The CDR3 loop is CASSETSVGSQPQHF. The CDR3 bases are TGTGCCAGCAGTGAAACCAGTGTAGGTAGTCAGCCCCAGCATTTT.

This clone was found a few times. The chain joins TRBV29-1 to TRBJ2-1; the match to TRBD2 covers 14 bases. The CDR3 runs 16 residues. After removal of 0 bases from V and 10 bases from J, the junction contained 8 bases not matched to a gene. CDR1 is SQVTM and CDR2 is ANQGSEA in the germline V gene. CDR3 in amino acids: CSVEDPRTSGRTEQFF. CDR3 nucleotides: TGCAGCGTTGAAGACCCTCGGACTAGCGGGAGGACCGAGCAGTTCTTC.

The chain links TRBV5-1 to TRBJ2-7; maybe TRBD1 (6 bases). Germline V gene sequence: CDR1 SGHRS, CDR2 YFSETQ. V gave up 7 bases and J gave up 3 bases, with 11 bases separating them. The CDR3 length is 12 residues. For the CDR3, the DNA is TGCGCCAGCCGCACAGGGAACTACGAGCAGTACTTC. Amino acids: CASRTGNYEQYF.

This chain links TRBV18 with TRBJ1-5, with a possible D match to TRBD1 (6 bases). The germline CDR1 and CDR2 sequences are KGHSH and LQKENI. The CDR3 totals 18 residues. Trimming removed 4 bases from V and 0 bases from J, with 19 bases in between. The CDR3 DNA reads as TGTGCCAGCTCACTACACGGGCCGGGACAATATAGCAATCAGCCCCAGCATTTT. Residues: CASSLHGPGQYSNQPQHF.

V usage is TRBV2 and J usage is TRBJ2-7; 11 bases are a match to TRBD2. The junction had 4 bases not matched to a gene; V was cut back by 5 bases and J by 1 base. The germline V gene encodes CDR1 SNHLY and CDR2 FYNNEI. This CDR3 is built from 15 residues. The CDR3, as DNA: TGTGCCAGCAGTTTAGCGGGAGGGCCATCCTACGAGCAGTACTTC. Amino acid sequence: CASSLAGGPSYEQYF.

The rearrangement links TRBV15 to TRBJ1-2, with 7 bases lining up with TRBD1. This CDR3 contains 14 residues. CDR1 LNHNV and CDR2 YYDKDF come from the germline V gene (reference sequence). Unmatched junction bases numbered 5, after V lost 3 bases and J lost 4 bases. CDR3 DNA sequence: TGTGCCACCAGCAGGGACAGGTCTGCCTATGGCTACACCTTC. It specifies CATSRDRSAYGYTF.

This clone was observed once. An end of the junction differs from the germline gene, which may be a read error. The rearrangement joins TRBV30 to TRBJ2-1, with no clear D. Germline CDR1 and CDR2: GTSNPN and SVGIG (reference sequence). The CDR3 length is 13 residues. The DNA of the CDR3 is TGTACCTGGAGTTTTACTGAATACAATGAGCAGTTCTTC. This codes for CTWSFTEYNEQFF. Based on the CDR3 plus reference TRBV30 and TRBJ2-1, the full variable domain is SQTIHQWPATLVQPVGSPLSLECTVEGTSNPNLYWYRQAAGRGLQLLFYSVGIGQISSEVPQNLSASRPQDRQFILSSKKLLLSDSGFYLCTWSFTEYNEQFFGPGTRLTVL.

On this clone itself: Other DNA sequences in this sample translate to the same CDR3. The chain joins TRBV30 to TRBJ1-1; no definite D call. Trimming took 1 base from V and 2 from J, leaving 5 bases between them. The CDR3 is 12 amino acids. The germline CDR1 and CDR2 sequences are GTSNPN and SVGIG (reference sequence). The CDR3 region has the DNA TGTGCCTGGAGTGACACAAACACTGAAGCTTTCTTT. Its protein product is CAWSDTNTEAFF.

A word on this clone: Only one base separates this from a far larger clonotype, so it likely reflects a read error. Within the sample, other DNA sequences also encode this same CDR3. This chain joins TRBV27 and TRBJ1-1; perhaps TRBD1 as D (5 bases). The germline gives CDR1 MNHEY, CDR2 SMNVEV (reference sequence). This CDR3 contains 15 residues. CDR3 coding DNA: TGTGCTAGCAGTTTTAGGGGCGCAGTGAACACTGAAGCTTTCTTT. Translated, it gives CASSFRGAVNTEAFF.